Listed below are T cell receptor beta chains from one sample, sequenced in a study of early T cells in non-severe SARS-CoV-2 infection. TCRdb redid the calling of the 5' RACE reads with MiXCR, one entry per CDR3 protein. The data contain tens of thousands of distinct CDR3 sequences, more than 9.5% of them singletons. Source material: whole blood. Receptor source: an adult who was a healthcare worker with PCR-confirmed SARS-CoV-2 infection or an uninfected control (not recorded which). The CDR3 runs from the conserved cysteine through the conserved F or W. Fields, in order: J gene, V gene, clone size, D gene, CDR3 DNA, CDR3 protein. The D gene is left open where the match is weak. Some rows have no size entry. The others give once, few or many, or a class for an expanded clone.

>TRBJ2-3|TRBV14|few|.
TGTGCCAGCAGCCAGGACATCGCCGGGACTAGCACAGATACGCAGTATTTT
CASSQDIAGTSTDTQYF
>TRBJ2-7|TRBV10-3|.|.
TGTGCCATCAGGCCCGTGTCAAGCCAGACCTACGAGCAGTACTTC
CAIRPVSSQTYEQYF
>TRBJ2-4|TRBV5-6|many|TRBD2
TGTGCCAGCAGCTTATTTTCTAGCGGGAGGCTCCTAGCCAAAAACATTCAGTACTTC
CASSLFSSGRLLAKNIQYF
>TRBJ1-2|TRBV18|.|.
TGTGCCAGCTCACCAGCGGATAACTATGGCTACACCTTC
CASSPADNYGYTF
>TRBJ2-2|TRBV6-4|many|TRBD2
TGTGCCAGCCTATTCATGGGACTAGCGGGAAACACCGGGGAGCTGTTTTTT
CASLFMGLAGNTGELFF
>TRBJ2-3|TRBV6-6|medium-sized|TRBD2
TGTGCCAGCAGTTACAAACTAGCGATAGATACGCAGTATTTT
CASSYKLAIDTQYF
>TRBJ1-6|TRBV13|medium-sized|TRBD1
TGTGCCAGCAGCTTGGGACAGGCCAGTTCACCCCTCCACTTT
CASSLGQASSPLHF
>TRBJ2-5|TRBV28|many|.
TGTGCCAGCAGCCGTGACACCACCCTCCAAGAGACCCAGTACTTC
CASSRDTTLQETQYF
>TRBJ1-1|TRBV9|many|TRBD1
TGTGCCAGCAGCGAGCACAGGGGCTTCGGTACTGAAGCTTTCTTT
CASSEHRGFGTEAFF
>TRBJ2-7|TRBV29-1|few|.
TGCAGCGTTGAACTCACCGGGACAAACTACGAGCAGTACTTC
CSVELTGTNYEQYF
>TRBJ1-5|TRBV21-1|many|.
TGTGCCAGCAAAGGCCAGGCAGGGTGTCATCAGCCCCAGCATTTT
CASKGQAGCHQPQHF
>TRBJ2-1|TRBV4-3|.|.
TGCGCCAGCAGCCAAGCCCCGGGCGAGCAGTTCTTC
CASSQAPGEQFF
>TRBJ1-2|TRBV6-5|many|.
TGTGCCAGCAGTGCAACTCCCTGGTATGGCTACACCTTC
CASSATPWYGYTF
>TRBJ1-5|TRBV21-1|.|.
TGTGCCAGCAGCAAGGCCGGCGGAGCCCAGCATTTT
CASSKAGGAQHF
>TRBJ2-3|TRBV2|many|.
TGTGCCAGCAGTGAAGCTGAGGATACGCAGTATTTT
CASSEAEDTQYF
>TRBJ2-7|TRBV4-3|many|TRBD2
TGCGCCAGCAGCCAAGGGAGATTCGGGACTAGCCTCGAGCAGTACTTC
CASSQGRFGTSLEQYF
>TRBJ2-3|TRBV13|many|TRBD2
TGTGCCAGCAGCGGTCGCAGACTAGCGGGGTCAGATACGCAGTATTTT
CASSGRRLAGSDTQYF
>TRBJ1-1|TRBV12-3/TRBV12-4|.|.
TGTGCCAGCAGCCTACAGGGTTACACTGAAGCTTTCTTT
CASSLQGYTEAFF
>TRBJ2-7|TRBV28|many|.
TGTGCCAGCAGTTCACAGAGCGCCTCCTACGAGCAGTACTTC
CASSSQSASYEQYF
>TRBJ2-1|TRBV30|few|TRBD2
TGTGCCTGGACTCCTTTAGCGGGAATCAGAGTCAATGAGCAGTTCTTC
CAWTPLAGIRVNEQFF
>TRBJ2-1|TRBV19|few|.
TGTGCCAGTAGTATAGATCGGTGGGGAAATGAGCAGTTCTTC
CASSIDRWGNEQFF
>TRBJ2-7|TRBV29-1|many|TRBD1
TGCAGCGTGGGGACAGGGGTCGCCGAGCAGTACTTC
CSVGTGVAEQYF
>TRBJ2-3|TRBV4-2|few|.
TGTGCCAGCAGCCAAGGGGGGACCCTTCAAAGTTTT
CASSQGGTLQSF
>TRBJ2-3|TRBV7-6|.|.
TGTGCCAGCACCTCATGGGGAGATACGCAGTATTTT
CASTSWGDTQYF
>TRBJ2-7|TRBV6-5|many|.
TGTGCCAGCAGACACCGGACAGAGACCTACGAGCAGTACTTC
CASRHRTETYEQYF
>TRBJ2-5|TRBV5-1|few|TRBD2
TGCGCCAGCAGCTTGGCACTAGCGGGGGGCCAAGAGACCCAGTACTTC
CASSLALAGGQETQYF
>TRBJ1-1|TRBV11-1|few|.
TGTGCCAGCAGCCATCTCTTTTCTGAAGCTTTCTTT
CASSHLFSEAFF
>TRBJ2-1|TRBV6-5|once|.
TGTGCCAGCAGTTACGAGGGTTTGGGTGAGCAGTTCTTC
CASSYEGLGEQFF
>TRBJ2-2|TRBV10-3|many|.
TGTGCCATCCCCGCCGGGCGTCTACAGGCAGCCGGGGAGCTGTTTTTT
CAIPAGRLQAAGELFF
>TRBJ2-1|TRBV4-1|many|TRBD1
TGCGCCAGCAGCCAAGTAGGACGGGACAGAGGCCGGAATGAGCAGTTCTTC
CASSQVGRDRGRNEQFF